The following is a T cell receptor (beta chain) sequence with its context. The entry originates in a study of T cell changes during pregnancy in multiple sclerosis. The data were produced by immunoSEQ multiplex PCR, yet TCRdb's version contains in-frame clones alone and is incomplete. Of 56,000 or so clones in the sample, about 92% were seen once. Sequencing was performed on CD4+ T cells from peripheral blood mononuclear cells, taken in the third trimester of pregnancy. This receptor was obtained from a female donor with multiple sclerosis, enrolled in a pregnancy study.

The CDR3 DNA sequence: TGTGCCAGCAGTCGCAGCGAGCAGTACTTC. Amino acids: CASSRSEQYF. The chain carries TRBV6-1 and TRBJ2-7; D not resolved. The CDR3 has 10 amino acids. The V gene's germline CDR1 is MNHNS and CDR2 SASEGT. Trimming took 5 bases from V and 6 from J, leaving 5 bases between them.